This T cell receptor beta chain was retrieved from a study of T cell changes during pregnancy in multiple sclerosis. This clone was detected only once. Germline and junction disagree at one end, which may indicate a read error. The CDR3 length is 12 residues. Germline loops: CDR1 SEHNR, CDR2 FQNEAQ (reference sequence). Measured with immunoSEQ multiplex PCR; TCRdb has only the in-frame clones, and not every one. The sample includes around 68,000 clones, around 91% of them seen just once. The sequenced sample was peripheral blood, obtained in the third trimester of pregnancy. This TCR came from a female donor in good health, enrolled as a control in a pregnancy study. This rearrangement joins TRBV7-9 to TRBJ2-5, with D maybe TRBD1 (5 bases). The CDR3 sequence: CASSPGRQGGDF. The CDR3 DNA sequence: TGTGCCAGCAGCCCAGGCCGCCAGGGTGGGGACTTC.